These 16 T cell receptor beta chains were all obtained from the same sample, sequenced in a study of T cell repertoires in cytomegalovirus infection. TCRdb ran MiXCR on the reads and lists one entry per CDR3 protein. The table includes about 150,000 distinct CDR3 sequences, 15% to 20% detected once. The material sequenced was CD8+ T cells from PBMCs. Receptor source: a human donor in good health (CMV status not recorded). Some clones in this sample may be carry-over from other donors' samples.

V and J are TRBV7-9 and TRBJ2-2; 8 bases are a match to TRBD2. J gave up 7 bases and V 10 bases, and 5 bases lay outside the gene matches. The CDR3 loop spans 12 amino acids. The germline CDR1 and CDR2 sequences are SEHNR and FQNEAQ (reference sequence). CDR3 sequence reads: CATGGDGGELFF. The CDR3 DNA sequence: TGTGCCACCGGGGGGGATGGCGGGGAGCTGTTTTTT.

J is TRBJ2-7 and V is TRBV7-2, with 8 bases identical to TRBD2. The CDR3 contains 17 residues. Germline CDR1 and CDR2: SGHTA and FQGNSA. J gave up 0 bases and V 0 bases, and 7 bases lay outside the gene matches. As DNA, the CDR3 is TGTGCCAGCAGCTTAGCGGGCGGGAGGCAGAGCTCCTACGAGCAGTACTTC. Translating it yields CASSLAGGRQSSYEQYF.

J is TRBJ2-7 and V is TRBV27; TRBD2 is a possible D gene (6 bases). Trimming pared 7 bases from V and 3 bases from J, leaving 22 bases between. Germline-derived CDR1 and CDR2 are MNHEY and SMNVEV (reference sequence). There are 16 residues in the CDR3. The CDR3 spells CASTLKAGRSFYEQYF. The CDR3 DNA reads TGTGCCAGCACCTTAAAAGCGGGTAGGTCCTTCTACGAGCAGTACTTC.

The table lists this clonotype with a few counts. The CDR3 region is CASSLANGLNTEAFF. The CDR3 DNA is TGTGCCAGCAGTTTAGCCAACGGTTTAAACACTGAAGCTTTCTTT. The chain has TRBV12-3 or TRBV12-4 and TRBJ1-1; D ambiguous. V was trimmed by 0 bases and J by 2 bases, leaving 10 bases between them. CDR3 size: 15 residues.

The J gene is TRBJ2-7, the V gene TRBV4-3; D gene ambiguous. The CDR3 runs 16 residues. The germline V and J ends were trimmed by 0 bases and 1 base, with 13 bases remaining between them. Germline lookup yields CDR1 LGHNA and CDR2 YSLEER. For the CDR3, the DNA is TGCGCCAGCAGCCAAGATCCGGCAGGATCGTCCTACGAGCAGTACTTC. Amino acid sequence: CASSQDPAGSSYEQYF.

There are a few counts of this clonotype. V is TRBV7-9 and J is TRBJ1-5; tentatively, D is TRBD1 (5 bases). CDR3 length: 13 residues. The V gene's germline CDR1 is SEHNR and CDR2 FQNEAQ (reference sequence). V lost 5 bases, J lost 7 bases, and 12 bases lay in between. CDR3 in amino acids: CASSRGRRQPQHF. CDR3 coding DNA: TGTGCCAGCAGCCGGGGACGGAGACAGCCCCAGCATTTT.

This clonotype was counted between two and nine times. The J gene is TRBJ2-2, the V gene TRBV9; the match to TRBD2 covers 10 bases. CDR1 is SGDLS, CDR2 YYNGEE, per germline. The CDR3 has 18 residues. Losses at the gene ends were 3 bases for V and 1 base for J; bases not matched to a gene: 9. The CDR3 DNA sequence: TGTGCCAGCAGCGAACCCCTAGCGGGAGTGCAGAACACCGGGGAGCTGTTTTTT. The encoded protein is CASSEPLAGVQNTGELFF.

CDR3 amino acids: CASSVGERGATTPMNTEAFF. CDR3 DNA: TGTGCCAGCAGCGTGGGGGAACGGGGGGCGACGACCCCCATGAACACTGAAGCTTTCTTT. The V and J genes are TRBV9 and TRBJ1-1, with D perhaps TRBD1 (6 bases). V was trimmed by 2 bases and J by 0 bases, leaving 26 bases between them. CDR1 SGDLS and CDR2 YYNGEE come from the germline V gene. The CDR3 extends over 20 amino acids.

In its sample, this clonotype was seen a few times. The rearrangement uses TRBV28 and TRBJ2-2; D not certain. Germline V gives CDR1 MDHEN, CDR2 SYDVKM. This CDR3 spans 17 amino acids. Trimming left V 1 base short and J 6 bases short, with 18 bases between. CDR3 sequence (DNA): TGTGCCAGCAGTTTATTTCTAGTTTCCGGCTGGTCCGGGGAGCTGTTTTTT. It codes for CASSLFLVSGWSGELFF. The whole variable domain, remainder taken from reference TRBV28 and TRBJ2-2, is DVKVTQSSRYLVKRTGEKVFLECVQDMDHENMFWYRQDPGLGLRLIYFSYDVKMKEKGDIPEGYSVSREKKERFSLILESASTNQTSMYLCASSLFLVSGWSGELFFGEGSRLTVL.

The chain uses TRBV6-2 or TRBV6-3 and TRBJ2-2, with 7 bases that match TRBD1. Germline values: CDR1 MNHEY, CDR2 SVGEGT. The length of the CDR3 is 14 residues. Trimming took 4 bases from V and 7 from J; bases not matched to a gene: 6. The CDR3 here is CASSWGTDHGELFF. CDR3 DNA sequence: TGTGCCAGCAGTTGGGGGACAGACCACGGGGAGCTGTTTTTT.

This clonotype has more than one count but fewer than ten. This chain connects TRBV7-8 to TRBJ1-5; D possibly corresponds to TRBD1 (5 bases). Germline CDR1 SGHVS, CDR2 FQNEAQ. This CDR3 is built from 15 residues. Between the trimmed V and J ends, which lost 0 bases and 7 bases, there was a span of 13 bases. The CDR3 region has the DNA TGTGCCAGCAGCTTAGCGGGGCAGGCGGGCCAGCCCCAGCATTTT. Translation gives CASSLAGQAGQPQHF.

This clonotype was detected a few times. V is TRBV7-2 and J is TRBJ1-2; tentatively, D is TRBD1 (5 bases). Trimming stripped 5 bases from V and 4 bases from J, with 20 bases between. Germline CDR1 reads SGHTA; CDR2 reads FQGNSA. CDR3 length equals 16 residues. CDR3 sequence reads: CASSTLSNPRGYGYTF. DNA of the CDR3: TGTGCCAGCAGCACCCTCTCGAATCCGAGGGGCTATGGCTACACCTTC. The full variable domain, completed using reference TRBV7-2 and TRBJ1-2, is GAGVSQSPSNKVTEKGKDVELRCDPISGHTALYWYRQSLGQGLEFLIYFQGNSAPDKSGLPSDRFSAERTGGSVSTLTIQRTQQEDSAVYLCASSTLSNPRGYGYTFGSGTRLTVV.

The V gene is TRBV7-6, the J gene TRBJ2-7; D could derive from TRBD1 or TRBD2 (6 bases each). Germline assignment: CDR1 SGHVS and CDR2 FNYEAQ. This CDR3 has 13 amino acids. Trimming cost V 5 bases and J 6 bases, with 14 bases left between them. The CDR3 reads CASSHTGRIEQYF. In DNA, the CDR3 is TGTGCCAGCAGCCATACAGGGAGGATCGAGCAGTACTTC.

This clonotype was found a few times. This chain joins TRBV20-1 and TRBJ2-1; tentatively, D is TRBD2 (6 bases). This CDR3 is built from 10 residues. Germline V CDR1 and CDR2: DFQATT, SNEGSKA (reference sequence). V was shortened by 2 bases and J by 14 bases, with 10 bases between the two germline ends. DNA of the CDR3: TGCAGTGCTAGATTGCGGGAAGAGTTCTTC. Its protein product is CSARLREEFF.

The chain combines TRBV7-6 with TRBJ1-1; TRBD1 matches at 7 bases. The CDR3 runs 13 residues. Losses at the gene ends were 5 bases for V and 6 bases for J; bases not matched to a gene: 6. Germline lookup yields CDR1 SGHVS and CDR2 FNYEAQ. CDR3 region: CASSDRDWPEAFF. In nucleotides, the CDR3 is TGTGCCAGCAGCGACAGGGATTGGCCTGAAGCTTTCTTT.

The chain uses TRBV27 and TRBJ2-1, with D unresolved. CDR3 length: 18 residues. Germline V lookup: CDR1 MNHEY, CDR2 SMNVEV (reference sequence). The V gene lost 7 bases and the J gene lost 4 bases, with 26 bases spanning the gap. The CDR3 sequence: CASTLLRRRLSYYNEQFF. CDR3 sequence (DNA): TGTGCCAGCACCCTTCTTAGGCGACGGTTAAGCTATTACAATGAGCAGTTCTTC.